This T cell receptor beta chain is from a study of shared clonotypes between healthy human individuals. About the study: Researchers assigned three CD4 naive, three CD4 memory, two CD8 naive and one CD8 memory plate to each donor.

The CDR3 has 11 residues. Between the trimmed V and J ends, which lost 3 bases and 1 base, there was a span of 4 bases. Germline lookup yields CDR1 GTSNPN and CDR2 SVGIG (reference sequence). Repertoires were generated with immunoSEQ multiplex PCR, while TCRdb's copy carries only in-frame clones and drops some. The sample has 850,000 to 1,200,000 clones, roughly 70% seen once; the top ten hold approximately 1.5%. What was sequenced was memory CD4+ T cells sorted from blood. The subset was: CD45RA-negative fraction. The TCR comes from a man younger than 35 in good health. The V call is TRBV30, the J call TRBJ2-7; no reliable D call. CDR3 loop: CAWRASYEQYF. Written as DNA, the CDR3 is TGTGCCTGGAGGGCATCCTACGAGCAGTACTTC.